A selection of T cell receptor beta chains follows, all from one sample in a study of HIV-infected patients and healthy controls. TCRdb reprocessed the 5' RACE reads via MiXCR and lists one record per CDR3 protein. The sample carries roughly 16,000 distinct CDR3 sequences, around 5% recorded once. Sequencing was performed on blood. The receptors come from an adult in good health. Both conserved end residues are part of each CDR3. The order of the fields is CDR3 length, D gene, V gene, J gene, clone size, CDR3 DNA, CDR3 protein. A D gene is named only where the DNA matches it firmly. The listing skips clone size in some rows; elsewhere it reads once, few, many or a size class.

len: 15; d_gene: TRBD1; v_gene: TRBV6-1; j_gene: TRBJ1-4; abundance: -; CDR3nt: TGTGCCAGCAGCGAATATCGACAGGGTTTGGAAAAACTGTTTTTT; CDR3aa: CASSEYRQGLEKLFF
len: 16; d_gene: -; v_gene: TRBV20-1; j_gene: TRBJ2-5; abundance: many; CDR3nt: TGCAGTGCTAGAGAGTCGGTGGTCCAGCTCCAAGAGACCCAGTACTTC; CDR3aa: CSARESVVQLQETQYF
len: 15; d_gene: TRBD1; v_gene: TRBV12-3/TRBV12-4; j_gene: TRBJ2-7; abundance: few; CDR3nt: TGTGCCAGCAGTTTGTTAGGACAGGGGGGGAACGAGCAGTACTTC; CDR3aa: CASSLLGQGGNEQYF
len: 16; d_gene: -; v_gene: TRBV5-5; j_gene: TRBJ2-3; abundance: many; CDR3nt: TGTGCCAGCAGCTTGGGACTACCCAACCTAGTGGATACGCAGTATTTT; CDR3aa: CASSLGLPNLVDTQYF
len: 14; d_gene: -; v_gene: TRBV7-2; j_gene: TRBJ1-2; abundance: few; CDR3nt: TGTGCCAGCAGCTTAGTTCAGGACGGCTATGGCTACACCTTC; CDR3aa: CASSLVQDGYGYTF
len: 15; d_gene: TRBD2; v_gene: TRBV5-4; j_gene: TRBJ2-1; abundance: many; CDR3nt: TGTGCTGCCGCCCTGGGGCGGGGGGGCGTCGATGAGCAGTTCTTC; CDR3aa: CAAALGRGGVDEQFF
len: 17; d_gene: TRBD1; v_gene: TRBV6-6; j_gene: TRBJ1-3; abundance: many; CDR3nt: TGTGCCAGCAGTTACGGATCCGCGACAGGGGGCCGGAACACCATATATTTT; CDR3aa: CASSYGSATGGRNTIYF
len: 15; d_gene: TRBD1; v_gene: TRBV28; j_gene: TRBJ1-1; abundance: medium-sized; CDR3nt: TGTGCCAGCAGTTTCAACTATGGGACAGGACTTGAAGCTTTCTTT; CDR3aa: CASSFNYGTGLEAFF
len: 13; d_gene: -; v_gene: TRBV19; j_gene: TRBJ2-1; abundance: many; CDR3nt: TGTGCCAGTAGTTGGGGTTATAACAATGAGCAGTTCTTC; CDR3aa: CASSWGYNNEQFF
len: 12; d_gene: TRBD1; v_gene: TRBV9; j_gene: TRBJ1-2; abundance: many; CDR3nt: TGTGCCAGCCACAGGGGTAGCTATGGCTACACCTTC; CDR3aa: CASHRGSYGYTF
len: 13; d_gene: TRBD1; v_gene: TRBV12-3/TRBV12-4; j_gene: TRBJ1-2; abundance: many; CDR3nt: TGTGCCAGCAGTCCCCGGGACAGGGGAGGCTACACCTTC; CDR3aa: CASSPRDRGGYTF
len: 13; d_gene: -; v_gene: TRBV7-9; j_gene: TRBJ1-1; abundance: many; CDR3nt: TGTGCCAGCAGCTTAGTCGACTCTTCTGAAGCTTTCTTT; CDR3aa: CASSLVDSSEAFF
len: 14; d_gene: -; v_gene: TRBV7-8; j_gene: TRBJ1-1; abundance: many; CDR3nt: TGTGCCAGCAGCCCCCAGGCCAGCCTCACTGAAGCTTTCTTT; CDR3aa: CASSPQASLTEAFF
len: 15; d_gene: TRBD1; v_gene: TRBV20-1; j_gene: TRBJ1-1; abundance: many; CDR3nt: TGCAGTGCCCTAAGTCCCGGGACAGGGCACACTGAAGCTTTCTTT; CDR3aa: CSALSPGTGHTEAFF
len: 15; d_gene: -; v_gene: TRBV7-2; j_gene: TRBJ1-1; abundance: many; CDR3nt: TGTGCCAGCAGCTCAGCGGACATAGCATTCACTGAAGCTTTCTTT; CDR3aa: CASSSADIAFTEAFF
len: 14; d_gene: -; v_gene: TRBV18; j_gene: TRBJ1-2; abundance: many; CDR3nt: TGTGCCAGCTCACCTGAAGTCCCTAACTATGGCTACACCTTC; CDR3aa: CASSPEVPNYGYTF
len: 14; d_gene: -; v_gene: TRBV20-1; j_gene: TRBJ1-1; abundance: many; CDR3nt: TGCAGTGTTCCGGTCGCTATACAGTCCAATGAAGCTTTCTTT; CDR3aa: CSVPVAIQSNEAFF
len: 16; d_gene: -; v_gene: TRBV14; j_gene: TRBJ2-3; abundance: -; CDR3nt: TGTGCCAGCAGCCAAGATCGCAGGGGAAGGTCAGATACGCAGTATTTT; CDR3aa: CASSQDRRGRSDTQYF
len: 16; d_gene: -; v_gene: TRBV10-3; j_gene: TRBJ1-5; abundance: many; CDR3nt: TGTGCCATCAGTGATGGGATCCGACACGGCAATCAGCCCCAGCATTTT; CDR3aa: CAISDGIRHGNQPQHF
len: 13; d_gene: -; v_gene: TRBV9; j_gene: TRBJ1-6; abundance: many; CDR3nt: TGTGCCAGCAGCGTAGAGGGCTCCTCGGCCCTCCACTTT; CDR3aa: CASSVEGSSALHF
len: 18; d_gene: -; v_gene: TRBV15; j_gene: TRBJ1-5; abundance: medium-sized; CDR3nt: TGTGCCACCAGCAGAGCCAGGGAATACATGAATAGCAATCAGCCCCAGCATTTT; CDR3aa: CATSRAREYMNSNQPQHF
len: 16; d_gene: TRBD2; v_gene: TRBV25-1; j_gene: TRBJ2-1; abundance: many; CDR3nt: TGTGCCAGCAGTGACCCGGGACGGACTAGCGACAATGAGCAGTTCTTC; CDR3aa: CASSDPGRTSDNEQFF
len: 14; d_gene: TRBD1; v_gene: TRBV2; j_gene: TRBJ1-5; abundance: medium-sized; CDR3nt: TGTGCCAGCAGTGTAGGACAGGGTCATCAGCCCCAGCATTTT; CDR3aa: CASSVGQGHQPQHF
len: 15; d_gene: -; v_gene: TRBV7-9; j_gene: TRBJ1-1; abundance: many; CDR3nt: TGTGCCAGCACCCCAGGGGCGGGGTTGAACACTGAAGCTTTCTTT; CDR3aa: CASTPGAGLNTEAFF
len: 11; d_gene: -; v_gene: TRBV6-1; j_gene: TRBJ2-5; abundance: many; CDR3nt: TGTGCCAGCAGTGCGTCCAAGACCCAGTACTTC; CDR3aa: CASSASKTQYF
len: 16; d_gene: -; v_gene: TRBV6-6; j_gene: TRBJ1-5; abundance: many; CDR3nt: TGTGCCAGCAGCGCCAGAGGACAGTCGAGCAATCAGCCCCAGCATTTT; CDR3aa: CASSARGQSSNQPQHF
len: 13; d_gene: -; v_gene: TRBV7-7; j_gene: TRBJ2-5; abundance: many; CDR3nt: TGTGCTAGCAGCTCGGACTGGGGTGAGACCCAGTACTTC; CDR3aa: CASSSDWGETQYF
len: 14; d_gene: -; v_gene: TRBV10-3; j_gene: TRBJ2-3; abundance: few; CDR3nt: TGTGCCATCAGTGGTTCGGAGGTGCCAGATACGCAGTATTTT; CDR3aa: CAISGSEVPDTQYF
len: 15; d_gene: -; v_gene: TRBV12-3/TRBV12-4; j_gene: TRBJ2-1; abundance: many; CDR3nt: TGTGCCAGCAGTTTTCAGAGGGGCCGGCGGAATGAGCAGTTCTTC; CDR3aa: CASSFQRGRRNEQFF
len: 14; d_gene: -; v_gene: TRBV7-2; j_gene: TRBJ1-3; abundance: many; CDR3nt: TGTGCCAGCAGCCCCCGAGCCAGCGGAAACACCATATATTTT; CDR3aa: CASSPRASGNTIYF
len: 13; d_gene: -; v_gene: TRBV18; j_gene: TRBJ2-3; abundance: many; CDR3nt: TGTGCCAGCTCGGGACCCACCACAGATACGCAGTATTTT; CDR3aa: CASSGPTTDTQYF
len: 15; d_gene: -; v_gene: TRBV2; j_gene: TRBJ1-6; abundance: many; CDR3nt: TGTGCCAGCAGTGAAGAGGGTCAGAATAATTCACCCCTCCACTTT; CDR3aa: CASSEEGQNNSPLHF
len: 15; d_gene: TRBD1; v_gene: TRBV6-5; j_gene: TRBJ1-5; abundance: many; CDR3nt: TGTGCCAGCAGCTACGATACAGGGGACAATCAGCCCCAGCATTTT; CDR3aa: CASSYDTGDNQPQHF
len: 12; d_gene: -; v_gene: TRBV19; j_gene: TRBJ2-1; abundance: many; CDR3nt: TGTGCCAGTAGCCCTAGGGGCGATGAGCAGTTCTTC; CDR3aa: CASSPRGDEQFF
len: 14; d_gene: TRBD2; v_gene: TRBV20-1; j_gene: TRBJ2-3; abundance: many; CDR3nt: TGCAGTGCTTACCTAGCGGGGGGGCCTGATACGCAGTATTTT; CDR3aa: CSAYLAGGPDTQYF
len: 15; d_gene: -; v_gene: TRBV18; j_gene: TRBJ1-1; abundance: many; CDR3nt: TGTGCCAGCTCACCCACCTATAAACGAAACACTGAAGCTTTCTTT; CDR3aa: CASSPTYKRNTEAFF
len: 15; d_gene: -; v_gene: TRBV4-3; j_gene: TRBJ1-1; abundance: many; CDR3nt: TGCGCCAGCAGCCAAGAAGCCAGTTTGAACACTGAAGCTTTCTTT; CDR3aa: CASSQEASLNTEAFF